This T cell receptor (beta chain) is from a study of blood T cell repertoires in COVID-19. The CDR3 consists of 14 residues. V was clipped by 0 bases and J by 6 bases, with 6 bases between them. Germline V gene data show CDR1 as PRHDT and CDR2 as FYEKMQ (reference sequence). Sequencing was performed with immunoSEQ multiplex PCR; in TCRdb, only in-frame clones are kept and a portion is missing. The sample shows over 200,000 clones, about 91% of them seen only once. The sample taken for sequencing was peripheral blood. The TCR originated in a man younger than 35 with active or convalescent COVID-19. The rearrangement links TRBV13 to TRBJ1-6, with a tentative D call TRBD1 (6 bases). CDR3 nucleotides: TGTGCCAGCAGCTTAGGGGACAGTAATTCACCCCTCCACTTT. Translating gives CASSLGDSNSPLHF. The full variable domain, its missing parts supplied by reference TRBV13 and TRBJ1-6, is AAGVIQSPRHLIKEKRETATLKCYPIPRHDTVYWYQQGPGQDPQFLISFYEKMQSDKGSIPDRFSAQQFSDYHSELNMSSLELGDSALYFCASSLGDSNSPLHFGNGTRLTVT.